This TCR beta chain was found in a study of PD-L1 blockade in urothelial cancer. Study-wide background: Blood drawn 3 weeks (second dose) and 6 weeks after treatment start was analyzed.

The time point is: pretreatment peripheral blood. Patient sample counts ranged from 1 to 8, pretreatment and on-treatment. This clone was picked up one time. CDR1 is SQVTM and CDR2 is ANQGSEA in the germline V gene. The CDR3 totals 13 residues. V dropped 3 bases and J dropped 7 bases, with 13 bases sitting between them. The data were produced by immunoSEQ multiplex PCR, yet TCRdb's version contains in-frame clones alone and is incomplete. The top ten hold 2% to 2.5% of the sample, which has about 87,000 clones, 84% seen once. This chain connects TRBV29-1 to TRBJ1-5, with D unresolved. This clonotype originated in a man aged 55-75 years with urothelial cancer. Source: PBMCs, taken around atezolizumab (anti-PD-L1) treatment. The CDR3 coding sequence is TGCAGCGTTGAGGCGGGTGCGGGGCAGCCCCAGCATTTT. Translation gives CSVEAGAGQPQHF.